These T cell receptor beta chains were read from a single sample in a study of cytomegalovirus exposure and HLA in healthy donors. The assay was immunoSEQ multiplex PCR, and TCRdb's table has in-frame clones only and misses some. The sample yields more than 85,000 clones, over 80% seen once. Sequencing was done on a sample of PBMCs. Every receptor here comes from a man in his late teens or twenties in good health and CMV-seronegative. CDR3s include the opening cysteine and the closing phenylalanine or tryptophan. Each record gives: V gene, D gene, CDR3 length, clone size, J gene, CDR3 DNA, CDR3 protein. D genes are given only for firm matches. Rows may omit the clone size; those that give it use once, few, many or a size class.

>TRBV7-8|TRBD2|11|once|TRBJ2-5
TGTGCCAGCAGCCTTGGGGGGGGTCAGTACTTC
CASSLGGGQYF
>TRBV5-4|-|14|-|TRBJ1-2
TGTGCCAGCGGGGGGGGGCCCGCCGGCTATGGCTACACCTTC
CASGGGPAGYGYTF
>TRBV7-2|-|14|once|TRBJ2-7
TGTGCCAGCAGCCCAGGGATCCCTACCTACGAGCAGTACTTC
CASSPGIPTYEQYF
>TRBV28|TRBD2|16|-|TRBJ2-7
TGTGCCAGCAGTCTAATAGCGGGAGTCGGCCCCTACGAGCAGTACTTC
CASSLIAGVGPYEQYF
>TRBV5-1|-|17|-|TRBJ2-3
TGCGCCAGCAGCTTGGCGGCGTCATCAGCGGCCACGAATACGCAGTATTTT
CASSLAASSAATNTQYF
>TRBV28|TRBD1|16|once|TRBJ1-1
TGTGCCAGCAGTTTATGGACAGGGGCCCTCGACACTGAAGCTTTCTTT
CASSLWTGALDTEAFF
>TRBV20-1|-|11|-|TRBJ2-1
TGCAGTGCGTCTAGACCGAATGAGCAGTTCTTC
CSASRPNEQFF
>TRBV21-1|-|16|-|TRBJ2-7
TGTGCCAGCAGAACTTCCGGGACAGGGGGATGCTACGAGCAGTACTTC
CASRTSGTGGCYEQYF
>TRBV6-4|-|14|few|TRBJ2-2
TGTGCCAGCAGTGACTCGAGTCACACCGGGGAGCTGTTTTTT
CASSDSSHTGELFF
>TRBV30|-|14|-|TRBJ2-4
TGTGCCTGGAGTGTACGGGCTAGCCGGGCCATTCAGTACTTC
CAWSVRASRAIQYF
>TRBV6-4|-|13|-|TRBJ1-1
TGTGCCAGCAGTCTTTACATTAACACTGAAGCTTTCTTT
CASSLYINTEAFF
>TRBV30|TRBD1|14|once|TRBJ1-1
TGTGCCTGGACCCGACAGGGGGTTAGCACTGAAGCTTTCTTT
CAWTRQGVSTEAFF
>TRBV10-3|TRBD2|16|-|TRBJ2-7
TGTGCCATCGGATGGACTAGCGGGAGCGCTCCCCCCGAGCAGTACTTC
CAIGWTSGSAPPEQYF
>TRBV7-8|-|14|-|TRBJ1-3
TGTGCCAGCAGCCCACAGGGTAGTGGAAACACCATATATTTT
CASSPQGSGNTIYF
>TRBV29-1|TRBD2|13|-|TRBJ2-3
TGCAGCGTAAGACTAGCGCCTAGGGATACGCAGTATTTT
CSVRLAPRDTQYF
>TRBV7-2|TRBD2|12|-|TRBJ2-7
TGTGCGGAGGGAGGGCCCTCAGGCGAGCAGTACTTC
CAEGGPSGEQYF
>TRBV18|TRBD2|17|-|TRBJ2-7
TGTGCCAGCTCACCCTGGACTGGACTAGCCCTCTCCTACGAGCAGTACTTC
CASSPWTGLALSYEQYF
>TRBV6-6|-|14|-|TRBJ2-7
TGTGCCAGCAGTTACTCCTCAGACTCCTACGAGCAGTACTTC
CASSYSSDSYEQYF
>TRBV10-1|TRBD1|15|-|TRBJ2-7
TGCGCCAGCAGTGACGGGACAGGGGGATCCTACGAGCAGTACTTC
CASSDGTGGSYEQYF
>TRBV11-3|-|13|-|TRBJ2-5
TGTGCCAGCAGCAAAGGACAGAAAGAGACCCAGTACTTC
CASSKGQKETQYF
>TRBV15|TRBD2|13|-|TRBJ2-5
TGTGCCACCCGGGGACTAGACCAAGAGACCCAGTACTTC
CATRGLDQETQYF
>TRBV5-4|-|12|-|TRBJ1-2
TGTGCCAGCAGCCCTGGAGGGGTTGGCTACACCTTC
CASSPGGVGYTF
>TRBV7-3|TRBD2|17|once|TRBJ2-6
TGTGCCAGCAGCATTAGCGGGAGTTTTGCTGGGGCCAACGTCCTGACTTTC
CASSISGSFAGANVLTF
>TRBV6-1|-|14|few|TRBJ1-5
TGTGCCAGCAGTGAAGGGCAGGCTCGACAGCCCCAGCATTTT
CASSEGQARQPQHF
>TRBV19|TRBD2|14|-|TRBJ2-1
TGTGCCAGTACGGCGGGAGGGCCGGGAAATGAGCAGTTCTTC
CASTAGGPGNEQFF
>TRBV6-6|TRBD1|16|-|TRBJ2-7
TGTGCCAGCACCCTCGGGGTCAGGGGGCTCTCCTACGAGCAGTACTTC
CASTLGVRGLSYEQYF
>TRBV7-3|TRBD2|18|-|TRBJ2-3
TGTGCCAGCAGCTTAACGGGCCGACTAGCGGGGCGCACAGATACGCAGTATTTT
CASSLTGRLAGRTDTQYF
>TRBV2|TRBD1|15|-|TRBJ1-5
TGTGCCAGCAGATCCGACAGGGGGAGCAATCAGCCCCAGCATTTT
CASRSDRGSNQPQHF
>TRBV5-1|-|13|-|TRBJ2-1
TGCGCCAGCAGGGAGCAGGGTTTCGATGAGCAGTTCTTC
CASREQGFDEQFF
>TRBV29-1|TRBD1|12|-|TRBJ2-3
TGCACCGGACAGGGAAACGCAGATACGCAGTATTTT
CTGQGNADTQYF
>TRBV7-8|TRBD1|15|once|TRBJ2-7
TGTGCCAGCAGGAAGCTCGGGACAGGGGATTACGAGCAGTACTTC
CASRKLGTGDYEQYF
>TRBV6-5|-|15|few|TRBJ1-5
TGTGCCAGCGCTCAATTGGCAGGGGAGGGCCAGCCCCAGCATTTT
CASAQLAGEGQPQHF
>TRBV15|-|14|-|TRBJ1-2
TGTGCCACCCTTGATTTGGACAGAAGGGATGGCTACACCTTC
CATLDLDRRDGYTF
>TRBV7-9|-|12|-|TRBJ1-5
TGTGCCAGCAGCTCGGGAGGACAGCCCCAGCATTTT
CASSSGGQPQHF
>TRBV7-2|TRBD1|14|once|TRBJ1-5
TGTGCCAGCAGCCTACGGACAGGGACTCAGCCCCAGCATTTT
CASSLRTGTQPQHF
>TRBV7-9|-|13|-|TRBJ1-1
TGTGCCAGCAGCTTAGAGGGGCCCACTGAAGCTTTCTTT
CASSLEGPTEAFF
>TRBV19|-|14|-|TRBJ1-2
TGTGCCAGCGGAATGGCGGCAGCTAACTATGGCTACACCTTC
CASGMAAANYGYTF
>TRBV6-6|-|14|once|TRBJ2-3
TGTGCCAGCAGCGGGACTCTCATTCGGGATACGCAGTATTTT
CASSGTLIRDTQYF
>TRBV7-2|-|13|-|TRBJ1-2
TGTGCCAGCAGCCCAGGAAGTGCCTATGGCTACACCTTC
CASSPGSAYGYTF
>TRBV27|-|16|-|TRBJ2-2
TGTGCCAGCAGCCCAGGGCCCTATAGGAGCTCCGGGGAGCTGTTTTTT
CASSPGPYRSSGELFF
>TRBV6-6|-|14|few|TRBJ1-5
TGTGCCAGCAGTTTGAGACAGGACGATCAGCCCCAGCATTTT
CASSLRQDDQPQHF
>TRBV10-3|TRBD2|19|-|TRBJ2-7
TGTGCCATCAGTGAGTCCGGAGGGGGTTTAGCGGGATCTCGCATCGAGCAGTACTTC
CAISESGGGLAGSRIEQYF
>TRBV11-3|TRBD1|15|-|TRBJ2-1
TGTGCCAGCAGCTTGGGACAGGGTCAGTACAATGAGCAGTTCTTC
CASSLGQGQYNEQFF
>TRBV10-3|TRBD1|16|-|TRBJ2-1
TGTGCCATCAGTGAGAGGATGGACAGGGGCTACAATGAGCAGTTCTTC
CAISERMDRGYNEQFF
>TRBV6-6|TRBD1|16|-|TRBJ1-5
TGTGCCAGCAGGGATGGACAGGGTTCCTTTAATCAGCCCCAGCATTTT
CASRDGQGSFNQPQHF
>TRBV19|TRBD2|17|-|TRBJ2-1
TGTGCCAGTAGTTGGGGGAGGGCCTCAAGCTCCTACAATGAGCAGTTCTTC
CASSWGRASSSYNEQFF
>TRBV28|-|15|few|TRBJ1-1
TGTGCCAGCAGTTCCGGAGGACAGACGAACACTGAAGCTTTCTTT
CASSSGGQTNTEAFF